The T cell receptor (beta chain) under discussion was sequenced for a study of T cell repertoires in cytomegalovirus infection. Study-wide context: A matching HLA type, together with CMV infection, was signaled by public TCR beta signatures.

The germline V and J ends were trimmed by 6 bases and 3 bases, with 11 bases remaining between them. This CDR3 is 13 amino acids long. The germline V gene encodes CDR1 MNHEY and CDR2 SVGAGI. As for this clonotype: The antigen is unknown.

TCRdb re-called the reads with MiXCR, one entry per CDR3 protein. The profile shows hundreds of thousands of distinct CDR3 sequences, roughly 22% of them singletons. General study findings and limits: Dominant in the ex vivo response were TCR beta clonotypes restricted by HLA-C and specific for CMV.

The specimen was CD8+ T cells from PBMCs. The J gene is TRBJ1-2, the V gene TRBV6-5; no clear D gene. This clonotype was sampled from a human donor in good health (CMV status not recorded). Some clones in this sample may be carry-over from other donors' samples. Here the CDR3 reads CASSNPGDYGYTF. As DNA, the CDR3 is TGTGCCAGCAGCAATCCCGGGGACTATGGCTACACCTTC.